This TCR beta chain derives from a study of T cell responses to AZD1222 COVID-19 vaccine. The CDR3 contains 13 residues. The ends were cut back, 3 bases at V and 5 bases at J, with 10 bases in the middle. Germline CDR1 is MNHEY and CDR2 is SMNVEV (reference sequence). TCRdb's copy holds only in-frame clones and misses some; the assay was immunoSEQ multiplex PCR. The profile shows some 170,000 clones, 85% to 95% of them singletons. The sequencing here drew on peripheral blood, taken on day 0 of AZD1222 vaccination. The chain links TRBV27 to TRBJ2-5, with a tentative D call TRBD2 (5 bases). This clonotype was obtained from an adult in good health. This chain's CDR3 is CASSLRRRETQYF. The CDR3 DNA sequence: TGTGCCAGCAGTTTGCGGAGGCGGGAGACCCAGTACTTC.